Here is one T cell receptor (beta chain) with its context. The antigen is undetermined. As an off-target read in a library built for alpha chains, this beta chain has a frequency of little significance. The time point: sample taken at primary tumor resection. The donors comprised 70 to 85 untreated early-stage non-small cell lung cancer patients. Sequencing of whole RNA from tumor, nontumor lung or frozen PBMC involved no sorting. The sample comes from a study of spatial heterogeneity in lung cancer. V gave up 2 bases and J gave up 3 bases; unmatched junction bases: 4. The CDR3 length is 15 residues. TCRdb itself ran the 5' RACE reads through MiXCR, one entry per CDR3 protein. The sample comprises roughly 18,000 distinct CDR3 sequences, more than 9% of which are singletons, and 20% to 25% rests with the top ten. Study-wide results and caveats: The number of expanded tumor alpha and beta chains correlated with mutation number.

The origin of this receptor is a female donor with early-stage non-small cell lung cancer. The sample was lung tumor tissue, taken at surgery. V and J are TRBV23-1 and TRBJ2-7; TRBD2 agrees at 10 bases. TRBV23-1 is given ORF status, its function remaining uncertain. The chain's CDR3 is CASSQLAGAYYEQYF. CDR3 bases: TGCGCCAGCAGTCAACTAGCGGGGGCCTACTACGAGCAGTACTTC.